This TCR beta chain originates from a study of shared clonotypes between healthy human individuals. The assay was immunoSEQ multiplex PCR, and TCRdb's table has in-frame clones only and misses some. This sample has approximately 640,000 clones, with about nine tenths found just once. The ends were cut back, 5 bases at V and 2 bases at J, with 16 bases in the middle. Germline lookup yields CDR1 MNHEY and CDR2 SMNVEV (reference sequence). The CDR3 loop spans 15 amino acids. This TCR derives from a young man in good health. Some clones in this sample may be carry-over from other donors' samples. What was sequenced was memory CD8+ T cells from PBMCs. This sample's subset: CD45RO+ cells pooled with CCR7-negative TemRA cells. The V call is TRBV27, the J call TRBJ2-7; no clear D gene. This CDR3 is CASSPGLIPAYEQYF. The CDR3 nucleotides read TGTGCCAGCAGTCCAGGATTAATTCCCGCCTACGAGCAGTACTTC.